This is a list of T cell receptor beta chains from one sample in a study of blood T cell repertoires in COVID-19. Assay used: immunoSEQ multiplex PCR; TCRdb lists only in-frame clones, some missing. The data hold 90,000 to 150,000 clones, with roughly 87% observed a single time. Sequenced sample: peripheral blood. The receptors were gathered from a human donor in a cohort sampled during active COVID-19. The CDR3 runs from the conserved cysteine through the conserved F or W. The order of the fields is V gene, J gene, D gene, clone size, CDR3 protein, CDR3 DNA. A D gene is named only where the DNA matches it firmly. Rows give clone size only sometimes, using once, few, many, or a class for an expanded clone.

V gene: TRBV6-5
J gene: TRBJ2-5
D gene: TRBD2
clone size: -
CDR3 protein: CASSSQPGLRQETQYF
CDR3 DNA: TGTGCCAGCAGTTCCCAACCGGGACTACGACAAGAGACCCAGTACTTC

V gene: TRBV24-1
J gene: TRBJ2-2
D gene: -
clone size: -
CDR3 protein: CATSAIRGLASANTGELFF
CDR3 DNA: TGTGCCACCAGTGCCATCAGGGGCCTAGCATCAGCGAACACCGGGGAGCTGTTTTTT

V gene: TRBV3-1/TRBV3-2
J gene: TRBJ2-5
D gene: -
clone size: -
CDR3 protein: CASSQENLRRETQYF
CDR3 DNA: TGTGCCAGCAGCCAAGAAAACCTCAGAAGAGAGACCCAGTACTTC

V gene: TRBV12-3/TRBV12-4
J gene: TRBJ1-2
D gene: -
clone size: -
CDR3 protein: CASSRDSNYGYTF
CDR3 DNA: TGTGCCAGCAGCCGGGACTCCAACTATGGCTACACCTTC

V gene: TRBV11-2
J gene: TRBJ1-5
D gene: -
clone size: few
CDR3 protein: CASSPGAVPNQPQHF
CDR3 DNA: TGTGCCAGCAGCCCAGGGGCAGTGCCTAATCAGCCCCAGCATTTT

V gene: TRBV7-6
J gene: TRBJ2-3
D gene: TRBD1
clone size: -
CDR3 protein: CASSPLWTGGYTDTQYF
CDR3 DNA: TGTGCCAGCAGCCCACTCTGGACAGGAGGCTACACAGATACGCAGTATTTT

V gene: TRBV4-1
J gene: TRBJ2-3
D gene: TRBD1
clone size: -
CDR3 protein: CASSQQSQGDTQYF
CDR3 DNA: TGCGCCAGCAGCCAACAATCACAGGGGGATACGCAGTATTTT

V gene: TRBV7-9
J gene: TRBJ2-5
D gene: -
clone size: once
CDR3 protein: CASSPSVQETQYF
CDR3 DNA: TGTGCCAGCAGCCCCAGTGTACAAGAGACCCAGTACTTC

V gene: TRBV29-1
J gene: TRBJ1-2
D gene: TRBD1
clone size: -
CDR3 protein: CSVAHQGRGATF
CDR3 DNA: TGCAGCGTCGCACATCAGGGCAGGGGGGCCACCTTC

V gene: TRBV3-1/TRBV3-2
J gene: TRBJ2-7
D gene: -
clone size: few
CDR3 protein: CASSQGDSYEQYF
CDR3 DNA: TGTGCCAGCAGCCAAGGAGACTCCTACGAGCAGTACTTC

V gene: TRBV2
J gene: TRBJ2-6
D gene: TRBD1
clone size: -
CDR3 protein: CASRQGQRGANVLTF
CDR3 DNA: TGTGCCAGCAGGCAGGGACAGCGAGGGGCCAACGTCCTGACTTTC

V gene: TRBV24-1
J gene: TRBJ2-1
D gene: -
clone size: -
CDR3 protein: CATSDSRYNEQFF
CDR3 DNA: TGTGCCACCAGTGATTCCCGCTACAATGAGCAGTTCTTC

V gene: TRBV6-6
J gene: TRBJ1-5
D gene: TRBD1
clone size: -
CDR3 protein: CASNDRVQPQHF
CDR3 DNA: TGTGCCAGCAATGACAGGGTCCAGCCCCAGCATTTT

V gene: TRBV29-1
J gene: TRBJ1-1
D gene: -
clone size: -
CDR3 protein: CSVTIFQQGEAFF
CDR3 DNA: TGCAGCGTAACGATATTTCAACAGGGCGAGGCTTTCTTT

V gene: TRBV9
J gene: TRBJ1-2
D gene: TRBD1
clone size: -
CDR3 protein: CASSAGQGANYGYTF
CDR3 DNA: TGTGCCAGCAGCGCCGGACAGGGGGCAAACTATGGCTACACCTTC

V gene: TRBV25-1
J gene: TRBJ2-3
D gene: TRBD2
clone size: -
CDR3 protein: CASSELVAGGLDTQYF
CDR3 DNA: TGTGCCAGCAGTGAATTGGTAGCGGGGGGCCTGGATACGCAGTATTTT

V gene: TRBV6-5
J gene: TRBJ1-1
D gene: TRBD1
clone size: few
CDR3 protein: CASSLRQGRTEAFF
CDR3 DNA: TGTGCCAGCAGTTTACGACAGGGGCGCACTGAAGCTTTCTTT

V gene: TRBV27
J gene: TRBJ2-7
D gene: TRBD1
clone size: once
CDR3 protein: CASSFSTGGHFYEQYF
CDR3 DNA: TGTGCCAGCAGTTTCTCGACAGGGGGCCACTTCTACGAGCAGTACTTC

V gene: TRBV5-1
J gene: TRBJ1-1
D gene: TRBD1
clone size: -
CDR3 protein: CASSTGQGGTEAFF
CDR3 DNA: TGCGCCAGCAGCACGGGACAGGGCGGCACTGAAGCTTTCTTT

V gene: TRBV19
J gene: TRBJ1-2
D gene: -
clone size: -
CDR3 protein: CASSMRGTVHGYTF
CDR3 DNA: TGTGCCAGTAGTATGAGGGGGACGGTTCATGGCTACACCTTC

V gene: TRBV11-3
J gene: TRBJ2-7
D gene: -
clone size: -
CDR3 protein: CASSRRGTDVNVAQYEQYF
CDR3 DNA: TGTGCCAGCAGCCGCCGGGGGACAGACGTCAATGTAGCTCAGTACGAGCAGTACTTC

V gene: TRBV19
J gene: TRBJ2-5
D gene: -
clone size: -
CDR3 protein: CASSMEGQDQETQYF
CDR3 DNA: TGTGCCAGTAGTATGGAGGGTCAAGACCAAGAGACCCAGTACTTC

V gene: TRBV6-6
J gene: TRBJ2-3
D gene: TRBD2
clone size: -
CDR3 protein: CASSLALAGGRPDTQYF
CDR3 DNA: TGTGCCAGCAGTCTAGCCTTAGCGGGAGGGCGCCCAGATACGCAGTATTTT

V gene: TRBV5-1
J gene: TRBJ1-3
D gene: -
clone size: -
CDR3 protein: CASSLGLDSGNTIYF
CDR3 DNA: TGCGCCAGCAGCTTGGGACTGGACTCTGGAAACACCATATATTTT

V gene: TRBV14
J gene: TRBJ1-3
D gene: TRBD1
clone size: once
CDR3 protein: CASSQDWWDRGGNTIYF
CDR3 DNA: TGTGCCAGCAGCCAAGATTGGTGGGACAGGGGTGGAAACACCATATATTTT

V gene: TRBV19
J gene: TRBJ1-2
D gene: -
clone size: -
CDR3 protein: CASSPGFQSIYGYTF
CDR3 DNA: TGTGCCAGTAGCCCGGGATTCCAGAGCATTTATGGCTACACCTTC

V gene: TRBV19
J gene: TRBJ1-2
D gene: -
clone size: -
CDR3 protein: CASRKNYGYTF
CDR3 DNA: TGTGCCTCCAGGAAAAACTATGGCTACACCTTC

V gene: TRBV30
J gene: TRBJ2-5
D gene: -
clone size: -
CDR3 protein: CAWTVQETQYF
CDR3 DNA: TGTGCCTGGACAGTTCAAGAGACCCAGTACTTC

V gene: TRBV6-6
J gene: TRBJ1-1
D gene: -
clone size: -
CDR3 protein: CASSYGLGAATEAFF
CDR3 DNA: TGTGCCAGCAGTTACGGTTTAGGGGCGGCCACTGAAGCTTTCTTT

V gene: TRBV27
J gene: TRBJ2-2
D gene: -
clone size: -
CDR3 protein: CASSFLATGELFF
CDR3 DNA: TGTGCCAGCAGTTTTCTGGCCACCGGGGAGCTGTTTTTT

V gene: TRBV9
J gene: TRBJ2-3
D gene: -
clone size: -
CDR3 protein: CASSVGQGTDTQYF
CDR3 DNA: TGTGCCAGCAGCGTAGGGCAGGGCACAGATACGCAGTATTTT

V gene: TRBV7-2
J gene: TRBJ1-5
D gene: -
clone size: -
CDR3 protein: CASSLAVSGQSAQHF
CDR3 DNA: TGTGCCAGCAGCTTAGCTGTGTCTGGGCAATCAGCCCAGCATTTT

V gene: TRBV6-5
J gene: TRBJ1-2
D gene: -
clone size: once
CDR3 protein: CASGRQGSGYGYTF
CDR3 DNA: TGTGCCAGCGGTAGGCAGGGGTCGGGGTATGGCTACACCTTC

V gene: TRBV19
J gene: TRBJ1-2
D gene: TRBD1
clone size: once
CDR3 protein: CASRGTGGHYGYTF
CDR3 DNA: TGTGCCAGTAGAGGGACAGGGGGGCACTATGGCTACACCTTC

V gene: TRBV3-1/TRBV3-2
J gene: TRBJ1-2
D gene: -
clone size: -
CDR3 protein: CASSQTESYTF
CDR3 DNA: TGTGCCAGCAGCCAGACAGAGAGCTACACCTTC

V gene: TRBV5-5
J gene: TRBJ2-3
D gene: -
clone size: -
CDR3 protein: CASTSFGDTSTDTQYF
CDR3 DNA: TGTGCCAGCACCAGTTTCGGGGATACTAGCACAGATACGCAGTATTTT

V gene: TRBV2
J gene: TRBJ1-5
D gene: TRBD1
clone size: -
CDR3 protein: CASRLGTVSNQPQHF
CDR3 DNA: TGTGCCAGCCGTCTAGGGACAGTTAGCAATCAGCCCCAGCATTTT

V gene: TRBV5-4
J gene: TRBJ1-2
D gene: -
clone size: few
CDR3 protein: CASSGGQTRNYGYTF
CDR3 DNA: TGTGCCAGCAGCGGGGGACAAACCCGGAACTATGGCTACACCTTC

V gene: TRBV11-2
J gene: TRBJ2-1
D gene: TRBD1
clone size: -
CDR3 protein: CASSQTGGAYNEQFF
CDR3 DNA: TGTGCCAGCAGCCAGACAGGGGGCGCCTACAATGAGCAGTTCTTC

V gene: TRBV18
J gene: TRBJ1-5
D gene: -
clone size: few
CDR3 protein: CASSKDSSYQPQHF
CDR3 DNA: TGTGCCAGCTCCAAGGACAGTAGTTATCAGCCCCAGCATTTT

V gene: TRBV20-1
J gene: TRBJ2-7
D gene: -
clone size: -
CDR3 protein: CSAPKSYEQYF
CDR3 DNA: TGCAGTGCCCCTAAGTCCTACGAGCAGTACTTC

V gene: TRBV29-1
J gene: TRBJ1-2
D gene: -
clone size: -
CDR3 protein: CSVDQDSLTYGYTF
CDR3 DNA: TGCAGCGTTGATCAAGACAGCCTAACCTATGGCTACACCTTC